This passage covers 4 T cell receptor beta chains from one sample sequenced in a study of blood T cell repertoires in COVID-19. TCRdb's table, derived via immunoSEQ multiplex PCR, lists solely in-frame clones and lacks some. Found here are about 200,000 clones, around 87% of them singletons; the top ten hold 2% to 2.5%. The material sequenced was PBMCs or T cells enriched from blood (not recorded which). These receptors were collected from a woman in her twenties or thirties who had recovered from COVID-19.

This CDR3 reads CSVELRDRLSIRYEQYF. The CDR3 DNA is TGCAGCGTGGAGCTCCGGGACAGACTATCGATTCGCTACGAGCAGTACTTC. The rearrangement links TRBV29-1 to TRBJ2-7; 7 bases match TRBD1. The CDR3 covers 17 residues. Germline values: CDR1 SQVTM, CDR2 ANQGSEA. The J segment lost 3 bases and the V segment lost 6 bases, leaving 20 bases of the junction unmatched.

J is TRBJ2-1 and V is TRBV5-6, with 9 bases that match TRBD1. The CDR3 spans 14 residues. Germline CDR1 and CDR2: SGHDT and YYEEEE. V shed 0 bases and J 6 bases; nucleotides not matched to a gene: 1. CDR3 sequence: CASSLGTGVNEQFF. CDR3 in DNA: TGTGCCAGCAGCTTGGGGACAGGGGTCAATGAGCAGTTCTTC.

The V and J genes are TRBV7-2 and TRBJ2-7; 9 bases line up with TRBD1. In germline, CDR1 is SGHTA, CDR2 FQGNSA. This CDR3 has 14 residues. V was clipped by 3 bases and J by 3 bases; unmatched bases: 3. The CDR3 loop is CASSFGDRDYEQYF. Here the CDR3 DNA reads TGTGCCAGCAGCTTTGGGGACAGGGACTACGAGCAGTACTTC.

The genes are TRBV15 and TRBJ2-7, with TRBD1 identical over 10 bases. CDR3 length equals 15 residues. CDR1 is LNHNV and CDR2 is YYDKDF in the germline V gene (reference sequence). The V and J ends lost 2 bases and 5 bases, in that order; junction bases with no gene match: 6. CDR3 nucleotide sequence: TGTGCCACCAGCAGAAGGACAGGGGGGGTGAACGAGCAGTACTTC. Protein product: CATSRRTGGVNEQYF.